This entry is about one T cell receptor (beta chain). The germline CDR1 and CDR2 sequences are SGDLS and YYNGEE. The CDR3 is made up of 13 amino acids. J lost 9 bases, V lost 0 bases, and 2 bases had no gene match. The sample comes from a study of control samples from healthy donors and cancer patients. Profiling relied on immunoSEQ multiplex PCR, and the TCRdb table lists in-frame clones only, not all of them. The top ten hold more than 7% of the sample, which has roughly 100,000 clones, roughly 91% seen once. The sequencing input was blood. This chain links TRBV9 with TRBJ2-1, with 8 bases matching TRBD2. This sequence was found in a young man in good health. The CDR3 DNA reads as TGTGCCAGCAGCGTAGCGGGAGGGCCTGAGCAGTTCTTC. Amino acid sequence: CASSVAGGPEQFF.